The clone carrying this T cell receptor (beta chain) has ten or more counts. The sample belongs to a study of T cells in Graves' hyperthyroidism and ophthalmopathy. RNA transcripts were the template for amplifying TCR beta CDR3 regions. Using the HTBI primer set, a first-round RT-PCR was run on the TCR CDR3. TCRdb re-called the multiplex PCR reads through MiXCR, storing one row per CDR3 protein. The table shows roughly 380,000 distinct CDR3 sequences, with approximately 15% occurring only once. A patient was excluded if there was uncontrolled infection, other autoimmune disease, pregnancy or lactation. CDR1 is SQVTM, CDR2 ANQGSEA, per germline. V lost 6 bases and J lost 3; bases outside the gene matches: 4. The CDR3 is made up of 12 amino acids.

This clonotype originated in a woman aged 60-70 years with Graves' hyperthyroidism. The specimen sequenced was blood. The V gene is TRBV29-1, the J gene TRBJ1-1; 7 bases are shared with TRBD1. The CDR3 DNA is TGCAGCGTGACAGGGTATGACACTGAAGCTTTCTTT. Translating gives CSVTGYDTEAFF.